The 25 T cell receptor beta chains given below trace back to one sample, sequenced in a study of cytomegalovirus exposure and HLA in healthy donors. PCR employed 60 Vbeta and 13 Jbeta primers. The repertoire was sequenced with immunoSEQ multiplex PCR; TCRdb's copy has only in-frame clones and lacks some. The sample holds 150,000 to 200,000 clones, more than 75% seen once. What was sequenced was PBMCs. The receptor source for this set is a male donor in good health and CMV-seropositive.

J is TRBJ1-1 and V is TRBV4-1, with D possibly being TRBD1 (5 bases). Trimming pared 4 bases from V and 4 bases from J, leaving 19 bases between. The CDR3 covers 16 residues. Germline CDR1 MGHRA, CDR2 YSYEKL. CDR3 protein: CASSLQHPDRFTEAFF. The CDR3 region has the DNA TGCGCCAGCAGCCTACAACACCCTGACAGATTCACTGAAGCTTTCTTT.

This clone turned up a few times. The chain links TRBV7-2 to TRBJ2-5; 11 bases map to TRBD2. The CDR3 has 15 residues. Germline values: CDR1 SGHTA, CDR2 FQGNSA. The V and J ends lost 3 bases and 4 bases, in that order; junction bases with no gene match: 4. The CDR3 DNA reads as TGTGCCAGCAGCTTTAGCGGGGGGGCAGGAGAGACCCAGTACTTC. Protein: CASSFSGGAGETQYF.

This chain connects TRBV11-2 to TRBJ2-6; 9 bases are shared with TRBD1. CDR3 size: 19 residues. V was clipped by 6 bases and J by 2 bases; unmatched bases: 14. Germline V gene lookup returns CDR1 SGHAT and CDR2 FQNNGV. The CDR3 region has the DNA TGTGCCAGCAGACCTATCCCGGGAAGGGACAGGGCTGGGGCCAACGTCCTGACTTTC. Translated, it gives CASRPIPGRDRAGANVLTF.

V usage is TRBV9 and J usage is TRBJ2-7; 7 bases map to TRBD2. From germline, CDR1 is SGDLS and CDR2 YYNGEE. The J segment lost 4 bases and the V segment lost 0 bases, leaving 7 bases of the junction unmatched. The CDR3 runs to 15 residues. DNA of the CDR3: TGTGCCAGCAGCGTAGATCCTAGCGGTGTATACGAGCAGTACTTC. Protein product: CASSVDPSGVYEQYF.

The rearrangement links TRBV19 to TRBJ1-4; no firm D call. V gave up 4 bases and J gave up 2 bases, with 11 bases separating them. Germline lookup yields CDR1 LNHDA and CDR2 SQIVND (reference sequence). The CDR3 runs to 15 residues. The CDR3 nucleotides read TGTGCCAGTAGTACCTCAGGCAAGACTAATGAAAAACTGTTTTTT. Residues: CASSTSGKTNEKLFF.

This clone came up a few times. The chain links TRBV9 to TRBJ1-3, with D tentatively TRBD1 (6 bases). V lost 0 bases to trimming and J lost 4 bases, with 14 bases between them. The CDR3 loop spans 16 amino acids. The germline V gene has CDR1 SGDLS and CDR2 YYNGEE. The CDR3 region has the DNA TGTGCCAGCAGCGTAGGGTGGGGACAAGGAGGAAACACCATATATTTT. Its protein product is CASSVGWGQGGNTIYF.

V is TRBV19 and J is TRBJ1-5; D gene uncertain. Deletions cut 9 bases from V and 7 bases from J, with 13 bases between. The CDR3 is 12 residues long. Germline V gene lookup returns CDR1 LNHDA and CDR2 SQIVND (reference sequence). The CDR3 loop reads CASVGGGQPQHF. CDR3 coding DNA: TGTGCCAGCGTCGGCGGAGGGCAGCCCCAGCATTTT. Looking up the rest from reference TRBV19 and TRBJ1-5 gives the full variable domain: DGGITQSPKYLFRKEGQNVTLSCEQNLNHDAMYWYRQDPGQGLRLIYYSQIVNDFQKGDIAEGYSVSREKKESFPLTVTSAQKNPTAFYLCASVGGGQPQHFGDGTRLSIL.

J is TRBJ1-6 and V is TRBV27; tentative D call: TRBD1 (5 bases). This CDR3 comprises 15 residues. Per germline, CDR1 MNHEY and CDR2 SMNVEV (reference sequence). Trimming took off 0 bases at V and 10 bases at J, with 13 bases between the two ends. CDR3 sequence (DNA): TGTGCCAGCAGTTTATCCTCAGGGTGGAAGTCACCCCTCCACTTT. Its translation is CASSLSSGWKSPLHF.

The chain links TRBV9 to TRBJ2-3; D gene ambiguous. The CDR3 runs 16 residues. Trimming left V 3 bases short and J 6 bases short, with 20 bases between. Germline loops: CDR1 SGDLS, CDR2 YYNGEE. CDR3 DNA sequence: TGTGCCAGCAGCGAGCGCCCCCCCGAGGTGGTGGATACGCAGTATTTT. This gives the protein CASSERPPEVVDTQYF.

The chain employs TRBV27 and TRBJ2-1, with D maybe TRBD2 (5 bases). The CDR3 is 13 residues long. The V gene lost 5 bases and the J gene lost 7 bases, with 12 bases spanning the gap. Germline CDR1 and CDR2: MNHEY and SMNVEV (reference sequence). Written as DNA, the CDR3 is TGTGCCAGCAGTGCTGGGCCGGGGAATGAGCAGTTCTTC. Translating it yields CASSAGPGNEQFF.

The chain combines TRBV5-6 with TRBJ1-4; 7 bases agree with TRBD1. Germline loops: CDR1 SGHDT, CDR2 YYEEEE. V shed 2 bases, J shed 7 bases, and the junction held 5 bases outside the gene matches. The CDR3 covers 14 residues. The CDR3 DNA sequence: TGTGCCAGCAGCTTTAGGACAGGATTTGAAAAACTGTTTTTT. Translation gives CASSFRTGFEKLFF.

This sequence joins TRBV30 and TRBJ2-7; a possible D gene is TRBD2 (6 bases). V lost 6 bases and J lost 5, with 20 bases in between. The CDR3 has 14 amino acids. Germline loops: CDR1 GTSNPN, CDR2 SVGIG (reference sequence). In nucleotides, the CDR3 is TGTGCCTGTCTAGGGACTCAGGGTGGGAACGAGCAGTACTTC. It specifies CACLGTQGGNEQYF.

This clone has only one observation. The rearrangement uses TRBV10-3 and TRBJ2-1, with D perhaps TRBD2 (5 bases). Germline V gene data show CDR1 as ENHRY and CDR2 as SYGVKD. The CDR3 loop spans 13 amino acids. Trimming shortened V by 6 bases and J by 5 bases, and 11 bases separated the two germline ends. CDR3 sequence: CAIRRERNNEQFF. The CDR3 DNA sequence: TGTGCCATCAGGAGGGAAAGAAACAATGAGCAGTTCTTC.

The genes are TRBV7-2 and TRBJ2-7; 7 bases map to TRBD1. Germline CDR1 reads SGHTA; CDR2 reads FQGNSA. The V segment lost 4 bases and the J segment 2 bases; nucleotides outside the gene matches: 5. The CDR3 contains 14 residues. CDR3 residues: CASSYYRGPYEQYF. The CDR3 DNA reads TGTGCCAGCAGCTACTACAGGGGCCCCTACGAGCAGTACTTC.

This clone has a handful of counts. This chain joins TRBV2 and TRBJ2-4; the D is unclear. Trimming cost V 6 bases and J 0 bases, with 6 bases left between them. The CDR3 runs 13 residues. The germline CDR1 and CDR2 sequences are SNHLY and FYNNEI. DNA of the CDR3: TGTGCCAGCAGATGGCCAGCCAAAAACATTCAGTACTTC. Its protein is CASRWPAKNIQYF.

V gene TRBV28 combines with J gene TRBJ2-7; D may be TRBD2 (6 bases). The V end was cut by 7 bases, the J end by 2 bases, with 12 bases between. In germline, CDR1 is MDHEN, CDR2 SYDVKM. This CDR3 is built from 13 residues. The CDR3 spells CASKAGPPYEQYF. The CDR3 coding sequence is TGTGCCAGCAAGGCGGGACCGCCCTACGAGCAGTACTTC.

This clone was counted once. The V gene is TRBV6-1, the J gene TRBJ2-3, with TRBD2 as a possible D gene (5 bases). Trimming pared 1 base from V and 6 bases from J, leaving 17 bases between. This CDR3 contains 16 residues. Germline-derived CDR1 and CDR2 are MNHNS and SASEGT. CDR3 in amino acids: CASSEVGLPGSDTQYF. As DNA, the CDR3 is TGTGCCAGCAGTGAAGTGGGCCTCCCGGGATCTGATACGCAGTATTTT.

The chain carries TRBV11-1 and TRBJ2-7; TRBD1 matches 10 bases. V dropped 5 bases and J dropped 1; count of bases not matched to a gene: 5. The CDR3 spans 15 residues. Germline loops: CDR1 SGHAT, CDR2 FQDESV (reference sequence). The CDR3 coding sequence is TGTGCCAGCAGCCCTAGACAGGGGGCATCCTACGAGCAGTACTTC. Its translation is CASSPRQGASYEQYF.

The chain uses TRBV9 and TRBJ2-3, with D tentatively TRBD2 (6 bases). V lost 2 bases and J 1 base, leaving 14 bases between the germline ends. The CDR3 totals 16 residues. Germline assignment: CDR1 SGDLS and CDR2 YYNGEE. The CDR3, as DNA: TGTGCCAGCAGCGTCCTAGCGCTGCCCGGCACAGATACGCAGTATTTT. Amino acid sequence: CASSVLALPGTDTQYF.

V usage is TRBV19 and J usage is TRBJ1-1; maybe TRBD1 (6 bases). CDR1 is LNHDA and CDR2 is SQIVND in the germline V gene (reference sequence). The V gene lost 4 bases and the J gene lost 1 base, with 16 bases spanning the gap. The CDR3 has 16 residues. The CDR3 DNA sequence: TGTGCCAGTAGTACCAATCCTGGGGGCGGGAACACTGAAGCTTTCTTT. Protein: CASSTNPGGGNTEAFF.

The V gene is TRBV29-1, the J gene TRBJ2-5; D is perhaps TRBD1 (6 bases). Trimming shortened V by 4 bases and J by 3 bases, and 6 bases separated the two germline ends. This CDR3 region has 11 residues. The germline V gene encodes CDR1 SQVTM and CDR2 ANQGSEA. The CDR3 loop reads CSVAGEETQYF. DNA for the CDR3: TGCAGCGTTGCAGGGGAAGAGACCCAGTACTTC.

J is TRBJ2-5 and V is TRBV28; no reliable D call. The V and J ends lost 4 bases and 2 bases respectively, with 14 bases between them. The CDR3 runs to 15 residues. The germline V gene has CDR1 MDHEN and CDR2 SYDVKM. The CDR3 spells CASSYSRPWQETQYF. The DNA for the CDR3 is TGTGCCAGCAGTTACTCCCGTCCGTGGCAAGAGACCCAGTACTTC.

The chain couples TRBV9 to TRBJ2-6, with a tentative D call TRBD2 (6 bases). Germline V lookup: CDR1 SGDLS, CDR2 YYNGEE. The V end lost 3 bases, the J end lost 4 bases, and 8 bases lay between the germline ends. This CDR3 contains 14 residues. This CDR3 reads CASSGEAGANVLTF. The CDR3 DNA sequence: TGTGCCAGCAGCGGGGAGGCGGGGGCCAACGTCCTGACTTTC.

This chain links TRBV6-5 with TRBJ2-4; 9 bases fit TRBD2. Trimming at V came to 0 bases and at J to 6 bases, leaving 6 bases not matched to a gene. The CDR3 runs 16 residues. The germline CDR1 and CDR2 sequences are MNHEY and SVGAGI. The CDR3 is CASSYSNKLAGNIQYF. CDR3 DNA sequence: TGTGCCAGCAGTTACTCGAATAAACTAGCGGGAAACATTCAGTACTTC.

The chain uses TRBV5-6 and TRBJ2-7; D unresolved. V gave up 1 base and J gave up 5 bases, with 7 bases separating them. This CDR3 comprises 12 residues. CDR1 and CDR2 (germline): SGHDT, YYEEEE. The CDR3 loop reads CASSLQADEQYF. The CDR3 DNA reads as TGTGCCAGCAGCTTGCAGGCTGACGAGCAGTACTTC.